This T cell receptor (beta chain) came from a study of human T cells and chemical hapten exposure. Documented time point: patch test 1, 2 weeks after DPC sensitization. Treatment in this sample: therapeutic diphenylcyclopropenone sensitization with weekly scalp DPC. From whole blood left unfractionated, total RNA was extracted. The CDR3 covers 13 residues. Germline CDR1 and CDR2: KGHSH and LQKENI. The V gene lost 3 bases and the J gene lost 3 bases, with 8 bases spanning the gap. MiXCR, run by TCRdb on the RACE reads, gives a single entry per CDR3 protein. The table has about 70,000 distinct CDR3 sequences, roughly 9.8% seen once; the top ten hold 3.3%. This clonotype was observed a few times. Its antigen is not identified. Findings and caveats of the study: Significantly more large CDR3 similarity clusters arose among expanded TCRs than among controls.

This sample comprised whole blood, obtained in connection with sensitization to the hapten diphenylcyclopropenone (DPC). The chain couples TRBV18 to TRBJ1-1; no clear D gene. The receptor's source is a woman between 40 and 50 years old with alopecia areata. Some clones in this sample may be carry-over from other donors' samples. In DNA, the CDR3 is TGTGCCAGCTCACCCGGAGAGGACACTGAAGCTTTCTTT. This encodes CASSPGEDTEAFF.